This T cell receptor (beta chain) derives from a study of radiotherapy plus CTLA-4 blockade in lung cancer. Points from the study as a whole: How blood T cell clones changed early, along with interferon-beta, reportedly forecast response best. In blood, after radiotherapy plus ipilimumab, tumor-derived TCR clones expanded.

V lost 1 base, J lost 4 bases, and 6 bases lay in between. CDR1 and CDR2 from the germline V gene are SGHRS and YFSETQ. The CDR3 contains 13 residues. Patients with chemo-refractory metastatic non-small-cell lung cancer received focal radiation plus CTLA-4 blockade with ipilimumab. On this clone: Antigen specificity is unknown.

Some clones are missing from TCRdb's copy, which holds only in-frame ones; the method was immunoSEQ multiplex PCR. The table records about 62,000 clones, approximately 77% of them present only once. The V gene is TRBV5-1, the J gene TRBJ1-5; D unclear. This clonotype originated in a human donor with non-small cell lung cancer who had a complete response to radiotherapy plus ipilimumab. The material sequenced was peripheral blood, taken from a patient treated with radiotherapy plus ipilimumab. The CDR3 sequence: CASSLKENQPQHF. DNA of the CDR3: TGCGCCAGCAGCTTGAAGGAAAATCAGCCCCAGCATTTT. Combining the CDR3 with reference TRBV5-1 and TRBJ1-5 gives the whole variable domain KAGVTQTPRYLIKTRGQQVTLSCSPISGHRSVSWYQQTPGQGLQFLFEYFSETQRNKGNFPGRFSGRQFSNSRSEMNVSTLELGDSALYLCASSLKENQPQHFGDGTRLSIL.